This TCR beta chain stems from a study of cytomegalovirus exposure and HLA in healthy donors. The PCR used 60 Vbeta and 13 Jbeta primers. Clones were sequenced by immunoSEQ multiplex PCR, and TCRdb holds only the in-frame ones, with some missing. The table records some 150,000 clones, over 65% of them present only once. The CDR3 is 12 residues long. Trimming shortened V by 4 bases and J by 5 bases, and 12 bases separated the two germline ends. CDR1 is SQVTM, CDR2 ANQGSEA, per germline. This chain connects TRBV29-1 to TRBJ2-7; the D gene is possibly TRBD1 (5 bases). The TCR sequence derives from a female donor in good health and CMV-seropositive. The source material was PBMCs. The CDR3 reads CSVGQGTHEQYF. The DNA for the CDR3 is TGCAGCGTTGGCCAGGGTACGCACGAGCAGTACTTC.